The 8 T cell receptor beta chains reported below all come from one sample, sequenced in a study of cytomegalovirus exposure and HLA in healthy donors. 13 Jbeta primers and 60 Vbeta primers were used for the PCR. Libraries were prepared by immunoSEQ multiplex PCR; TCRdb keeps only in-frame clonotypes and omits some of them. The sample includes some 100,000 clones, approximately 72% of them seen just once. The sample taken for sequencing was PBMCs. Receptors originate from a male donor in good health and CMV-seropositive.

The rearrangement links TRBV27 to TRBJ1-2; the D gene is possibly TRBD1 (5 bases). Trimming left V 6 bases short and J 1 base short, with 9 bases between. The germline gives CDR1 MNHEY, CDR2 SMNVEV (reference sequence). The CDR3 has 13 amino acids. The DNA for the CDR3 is TGTGCCAGCAGCCCCAGGGATAACTATGGCTACACCTTC. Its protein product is CASSPRDNYGYTF.

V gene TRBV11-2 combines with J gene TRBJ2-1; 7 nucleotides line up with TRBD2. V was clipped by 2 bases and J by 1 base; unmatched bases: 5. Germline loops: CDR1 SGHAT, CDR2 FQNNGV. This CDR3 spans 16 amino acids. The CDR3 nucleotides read TGTGCCAGCAGCTTAAGGTGGGGGGGTTCCTACAATGAGCAGTTCTTC. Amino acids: CASSLRWGGSYNEQFF.

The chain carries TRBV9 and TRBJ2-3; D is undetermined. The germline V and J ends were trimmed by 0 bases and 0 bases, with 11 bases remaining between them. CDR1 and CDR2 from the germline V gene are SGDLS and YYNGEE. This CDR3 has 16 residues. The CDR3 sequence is CASSVVSSTSTDTQYF. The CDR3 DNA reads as TGTGCCAGCAGCGTAGTCAGTAGCACTAGCACAGATACGCAGTATTTT.

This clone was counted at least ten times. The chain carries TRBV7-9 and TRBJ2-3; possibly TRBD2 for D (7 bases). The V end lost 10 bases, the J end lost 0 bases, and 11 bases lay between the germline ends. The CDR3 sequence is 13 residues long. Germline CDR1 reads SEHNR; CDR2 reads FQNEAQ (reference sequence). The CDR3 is CANGGLSTDTQYF. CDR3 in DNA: TGTGCCAACGGGGGGCTGAGCACAGATACGCAGTATTTT.

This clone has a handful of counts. The CDR3 sequence: CATTSGTQVPNEQFF. CDR3 bases: TGTGCCACTACATCGGGGACTCAAGTCCCCAATGAGCAGTTCTTC. The V and J genes are TRBV19 and TRBJ2-1, with D perhaps TRBD2 (6 bases). The CDR3 length is 15 residues. CDR1 LNHDA and CDR2 SQIVND come from the germline V gene (reference sequence). V was clipped by 10 bases and J by 6 bases, with 22 bases between them.

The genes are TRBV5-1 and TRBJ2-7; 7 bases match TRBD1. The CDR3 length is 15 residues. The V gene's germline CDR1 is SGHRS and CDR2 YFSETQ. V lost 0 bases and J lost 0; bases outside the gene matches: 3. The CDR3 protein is CASSLAGTDSYEQYF. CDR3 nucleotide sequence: TGCGCCAGCAGCTTGGCCGGGACAGACTCCTACGAGCAGTACTTC.

DNA for the CDR3: TGCGCCAGCAGCGAGGACAGGGGGCGGGAAGAGACCCAGTACTTC. Its protein is CASSEDRGREETQYF. The rearrangement joins TRBV5-1 to TRBJ2-5, with TRBD1 matching over 11 bases. The V segment lost 4 bases and the J segment 3 bases; nucleotides outside the gene matches: 5. The CDR3 has 15 amino acids. CDR1 and CDR2 (germline): SGHRS, YFSETQ. Full variable domain (outside the CDR3, taken from reference TRBV5-1 and TRBJ2-5): KAGVTQTPRYLIKTRGQQVTLSCSPISGHRSVSWYQQTPGQGLQFLFEYFSETQRNKGNFPGRFSGRQFSNSRSEMNVSTLELGDSALYLCASSEDRGREETQYFGPGTRLLVL.

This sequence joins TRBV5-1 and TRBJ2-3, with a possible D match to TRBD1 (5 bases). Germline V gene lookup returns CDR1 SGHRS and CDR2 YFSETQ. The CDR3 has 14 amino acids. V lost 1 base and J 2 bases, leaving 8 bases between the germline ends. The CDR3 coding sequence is TGCGCCAGCAGCTTGAGACAGCTCACAGATACGCAGTATTTT. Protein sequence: CASSLRQLTDTQYF.